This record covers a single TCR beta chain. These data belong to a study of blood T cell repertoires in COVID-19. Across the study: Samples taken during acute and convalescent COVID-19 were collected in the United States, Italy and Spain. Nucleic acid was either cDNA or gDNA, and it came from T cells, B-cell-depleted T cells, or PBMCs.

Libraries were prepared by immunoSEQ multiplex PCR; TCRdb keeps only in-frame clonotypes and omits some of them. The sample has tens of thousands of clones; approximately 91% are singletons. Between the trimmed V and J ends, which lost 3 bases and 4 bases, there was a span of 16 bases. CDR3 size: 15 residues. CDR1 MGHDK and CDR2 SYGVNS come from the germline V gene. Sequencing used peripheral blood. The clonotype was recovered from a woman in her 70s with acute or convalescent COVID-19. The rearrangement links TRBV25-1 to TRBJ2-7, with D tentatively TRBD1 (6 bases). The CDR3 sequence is CASSDRDTWTYEQYF. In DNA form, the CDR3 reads TGTGCCAGCAGTGACCGGGACACCTGGACATACGAGCAGTACTTC.